The source of this T cell receptor (beta chain) is a study of cytomegalovirus exposure and HLA in healthy donors. Study-level results: It was shown in a later analysis that HLA-associated TCR beta chains were more clonally expanded than other, equally common chains. Sequencing artifact likely explains a cluster of highly shared sequence variants. Reportedly, diagnosis of cytomegalovirus status by the classifier showed high specificity and sensitivity.

With regard to this clone: Its matching antigen is unknown.

Each donor's status was that of a healthy bone marrow donor. The CDR3 is made up of 15 amino acids. With 5 bases clipped from V and 7 bases from J, the junction kept 8 bases outside the gene matches. The germline V gene encodes CDR1 MNHNY and CDR2 SVGAGI (reference sequence). In the PCR, 60 Vbeta and 13 Jbeta primers were used. TCRdb keeps only in-frame clones here, not all; method: immunoSEQ multiplex PCR. The specimen's table records under 200,000 clones. The TCR sequence derives from a man younger than 40 in good health and CMV-seronegative. The chain combines TRBV6-6 with TRBJ2-1; 10 nucleotides match TRBD1. Sequenced material: PBMCs. Here the CDR3 reads CASSPLDRGTNEQFF. DNA of the CDR3: TGTGCCAGCAGTCCCTTGGACAGGGGGACGAATGAGCAGTTCTTC.